The 16 T cell receptor beta chains below were found in one sample sequenced in a study of response to subunit inactivated influenza vaccine. Each CDR3 protein gets one entry after TCRdb re-called the RT-PCR reads with MiXCR. The table lists under 950,000 distinct CDR3 sequences, 21% of them singletons. The specimen comprised PBMCs from blood, sampled 4 to 6 days after vaccination. The receptors derive from a man over 45 who received an inactivated influenza vaccine.

This rearrangement joins TRBV10-3 to TRBJ2-1, with D perhaps matching TRBD1 or TRBD2 (6 bases each). Germline CDR1 reads ENHRY; CDR2 reads SYGVKD. The CDR3 runs 17 residues. V was trimmed by 5 bases and J by 5 bases, leaving 22 bases between them. CDR3 residues: CAISPVGGRSVDNEQFF. CDR3 in DNA: TGTGCCATCAGTCCCGTTGGGGGGCGGTCGGTCGACAATGAGCAGTTCTTC.

The chain is built from TRBV6-5 and TRBJ1-2; tentative D call: TRBD1 (5 bases). V lost 0 bases and J lost 0, with 20 bases in between. The CDR3 contains 19 residues. Germline lookup yields CDR1 MNHEY and CDR2 SVGAGI. CDR3 DNA: TGTGCCAGCAGTTACTCGTTTCCGGGACCAAAATTAGCTAACTATGGCTACACCTTC. Translation: CASSYSFPGPKLANYGYTF.

This sequence joins TRBV15 and TRBJ2-7; TRBD1 agrees at 11 bases. Germline CDR1 is LNHNV and CDR2 is YYDKDF (reference sequence). The length of the CDR3 is 14 residues. With 4 bases clipped from V and 2 bases from J, the junction kept 1 base outside the gene matches. DNA for the CDR3: TGTGCCACCAGCAAGGACAGGGGGCCCTACGAGCAGTACTTC. This encodes CATSKDRGPYEQYF.

This clonotype has only a few counts. The V and J genes are TRBV10-3 and TRBJ1-3; no definite D call. The ends were cut back, 4 bases at V and 0 bases at J, with 4 bases in the middle. The germline gives CDR1 ENHRY, CDR2 SYGVKD. The length of the CDR3 is 13 residues. The CDR3 DNA sequence: TGTGCCATCAGTGTGGACTCTGGAAACACCATATATTTT. Translation: CAISVDSGNTIYF.

This clonotype was seen a handful of times. Here the CDR3 DNA reads TGTGCCAGCCGCTACTCCGGGACAGGGGGCTCCGGGGAGCTGTTTTTT. The encoded protein is CASRYSGTGGSGELFF. This chain joins TRBV6-2 or TRBV6-3 and TRBJ2-2, with 12 bases identical to TRBD1. Germline V gene data show CDR1 as MNHEY and CDR2 as SVGEGT. The V segment lost 8 bases and the J segment 6 bases; nucleotides outside the gene matches: 10. The CDR3 runs 16 residues.

This clonotype appeared many times. J is TRBJ2-7 and V is TRBV6-1; 9 bases map to TRBD1. Germline V gene data show CDR1 as MNHNS and CDR2 as SASEGT. The trim removed 6 bases at V and 3 bases at J, leaving 6 bases unmatched. This CDR3 is 14 amino acids long. The CDR3 sequence is CASSNPGQGYEQYF. In nucleotides, the CDR3 is TGTGCCAGCAGCAATCCGGGACAGGGCTACGAGCAGTACTTC.

The J gene is TRBJ2-4, the V gene TRBV20-1, with a tentative D call TRBD2 (5 bases). Germline V lookup: CDR1 DFQATT, CDR2 SNEGSKA (reference sequence). Trimming pared 0 bases from V and 15 bases from J, leaving 12 bases between. The CDR3 is 11 residues long. CDR3 sequence (DNA): TGCAGTGCTAGAGATCCGGGGTCACCGTACTTC. Translating gives CSARDPGSPYF.

The J gene is TRBJ2-4, the V gene TRBV20-1, with 9 positions matching TRBD1. CDR1 and CDR2 (germline): DFQATT, SNEGSKA (reference sequence). V lost 2 bases and J lost 5; bases outside the gene matches: 4. The length of the CDR3 is 14 residues. For the CDR3, the DNA is TGCAGTGCTAGACCCGGGACAGGGCAAAACATTCAGTACTTC. Translation gives CSARPGTGQNIQYF.

This clonotype was seen only a few times. The chain is built from TRBV20-1 and TRBJ1-6; D is ambiguous. V gave up 0 bases and J gave up 4 bases, with 16 bases separating them. The CDR3 has 17 amino acids. Germline lookup yields CDR1 DFQATT and CDR2 SNEGSKA (reference sequence). The DNA for the CDR3 is TGCAGTGCTAGAGATTATGGAAACGCTTTATATAATTCACCCCTCCACTTT. Residues: CSARDYGNALYNSPLHF.

The chain couples TRBV27 to TRBJ2-1; 14 positions agree with TRBD2. This CDR3 spans 17 amino acids. J was trimmed by 6 bases and V by 6 bases; bases with no gene match: 10. CDR1 and CDR2 from the germline V gene are MNHEY and SMNVEV (reference sequence). The CDR3 nucleotides read TGTGCCAGCAGACCGGGACTAGCGGGGGCCCGGGCCAATGAGCAGTTCTTC. As protein: CASRPGLAGARANEQFF.

Only a few counts were recorded for this clonotype. V usage is TRBV3-1 and J usage is TRBJ1-2, with TRBD1 matching 7 bases. With V trimmed by 1 base and J by 4 bases, 6 bases remained unmatched. The germline V gene encodes CDR1 LGHDT and CDR2 YNNKEL (reference sequence). The CDR3 is 15 amino acids. The CDR3 nucleotides read TGTGCCAGCAGCCAAGGAACAGGGACAGCCTATGGCTACACCTTC. Amino acid sequence: CASSQGTGTAYGYTF. The full variable domain, in which reference TRBV3-1 and TRBJ1-2 provide the parts outside the CDR3, is DTAVSQTPKYLVTQMGNDKSIKCEQNLGHDTMYWYKQDSKKFLKIMFSYNNKELIINETVPNRFSPKSPDKAHLNLHINSLELGDSAVYFCASSQGTGTAYGYTFGSGTRLTVV.

The sample holds a few counts of this clonotype. V gene TRBV7-2 combines with J gene TRBJ1-5; D is possibly TRBD1 (6 bases). The CDR3 has 13 residues. Trimming left V 1 base short and J 11 bases short, with 12 bases between. Per the germline V gene, CDR1 is SGHTA and CDR2 is FQGNSA. The CDR3 region has the DNA TGTGCCAGCAGCTTAGACAGGGCAGGAGCCCAGCATTTT. Encoded protein: CASSLDRAGAQHF.

The chain couples TRBV25-1 to TRBJ2-1; 10 bases line up with TRBD2. The CDR3 has 17 amino acids. V shed 1 base and J 8 bases; nucleotides not matched to a gene: 11. The V gene's germline CDR1 is MGHDK and CDR2 SYGVNS. Written as DNA, the CDR3 is TGTGCCAGCAGTGAATGGCCATTTAGCGGGGGGTTAGATGAGCAGTTCTTC. This translates into CASSEWPFSGGLDEQFF.

This chain joins TRBV20-1 and TRBJ2-7; 7 bases agree with TRBD2. The germline gives CDR1 DFQATT, CDR2 SNEGSKA (reference sequence). J was trimmed by 1 base and V by 7 bases; bases with no gene match: 13. The CDR3 contains 15 residues. The CDR3: CSVPRTGGYSYEQYF. CDR3 coding DNA: TGCAGTGTTCCTCGCACCGGGGGGTATTCCTACGAGCAGTACTTC.

The chain links TRBV7-9 to TRBJ1-3; possibly TRBD1 for D (6 bases). Between the trimmed V and J ends, which lost 1 base and 2 bases, there was a span of 9 bases. The CDR3 has 15 amino acids. Germline V lookup: CDR1 SEHNR, CDR2 FQNEAQ (reference sequence). CDR3 amino acids: CASSLGGQPGNTIYF. The CDR3 DNA reads as TGTGCCAGCAGCTTAGGAGGACAGCCTGGAAACACCATATATTTT.

This clonotype was counted between two and nine times. The chain has TRBV11-2 and TRBJ2-7; unclear D gene. Trimming removed 0 bases from V and 6 bases from J, with 12 bases in between. Germline CDR1 reads SGHAT; CDR2 reads FQNNGV. The CDR3 runs 14 residues. The CDR3 coding sequence is TGTGCCAGCAGCTTAGATCCTAAACCCCGCGAGCAGTACTTC. Amino acid sequence: CASSLDPKPREQYF.